This passage covers 26 T cell receptor beta chains from one sample sequenced in a study of T cells after yellow fever vaccination. From the 5' RACE reads, TCRdb called clonotypes with MiXCR, one entry per CDR3 protein. The sample gives approximately 150,000 distinct CDR3 sequences, 7% to 9% of which show up once; approximately 0.67% is in the top ten. The input for sequencing was CD4+ T cells sorted from PBMCs, taken 5 days after the yellow fever booster vaccination. Receptor source: a man in his thirties or forties who received the YFV17D yellow fever vaccine.

J is TRBJ2-7 and V is TRBV20-1, with 7 bases lining up with TRBD1. CDR1 and CDR2 (germline): DFQATT, SNEGSKA (reference sequence). V was clipped by 6 bases and J by 4 bases; unmatched bases: 6. The CDR3 has 12 amino acids. The CDR3 region has the DNA TGCAGTGCCGAAAGGGACAGTTACGAGCAGTACTTC. Encoded protein: CSAERDSYEQYF.

This clonotype has just a few counts. This rearrangement joins TRBV28 to TRBJ2-5; D possibly corresponds to TRBD2 (6 bases). Between the trimmed V and J ends, which lost 6 bases and 5 bases, there was a span of 16 bases. CDR3 length equals 14 residues. Germline CDR1 is MDHEN and CDR2 is SYDVKM. The CDR3 DNA sequence: TGTGCCAGCAGATCGGAGGGCTTCTACGAGACCCAGTACTTC. Protein sequence: CASRSEGFYETQYF. Combining the CDR3 with reference TRBV28 and TRBJ2-5 gives the whole variable domain DVKVTQSSRYLVKRTGEKVFLECVQDMDHENMFWYRQDPGLGLRLIYFSYDVKMKEKGDIPEGYSVSREKKERFSLILESASTNQTSMYLCASRSEGFYETQYFGPGTRLLVL.

The sample holds many counts of this clonotype. The rearrangement uses TRBV7-9 and TRBJ2-2; D is uncertain. This CDR3 contains 13 residues. The germline V gene has CDR1 SEHNR and CDR2 FQNEAQ (reference sequence). Trimming stripped 3 bases from V and 6 bases from J, with 8 bases between. The CDR3 DNA follows: TGTGCCAGCAGCTTGAGCGTTCCCGGGGAGCTGTTTTTT. It translates to CASSLSVPGELFF.

This clonotype was recorded many times. The chain carries TRBV20-1 and TRBJ2-7; the match to TRBD2 covers 8 bases. The CDR3 spans 11 residues. V lost 5 bases and J lost 5; bases outside the gene matches: 2. Per germline, CDR1 DFQATT and CDR2 SNEGSKA (reference sequence). The CDR3 DNA reads as TGCAGTGCTGTAGCGGGAAACGAGCAGTACTTC. Residues: CSAVAGNEQYF.

This clonotype was seen repeatedly, ten times or more. Here the CDR3 DNA reads TGCGCCAGCAGTTATATTGGGACCTTCCAAGAGACCCAGTACTTC. This codes for CASSYIGTFQETQYF. This rearrangement joins TRBV5-1 to TRBJ2-5; D possibly matches TRBD1 or TRBD2 (5 bases each). CDR1 and CDR2 from the germline V gene are SGHRS and YFSETQ. The CDR3 contains 15 residues. The V and J ends lost 5 bases and 1 base respectively, with 15 bases between them.

This clonotype has at least ten counts. The chain joins TRBV10-3 to TRBJ2-7, with 8 bases fitting TRBD2. The CDR3 sequence is 18 residues long. The V gene end was trimmed by 2 bases and the J gene end by 1 base; junction bases not matched to a gene: 13. Looked up from germline, CDR1 is ENHRY and CDR2 is SYGVKD. The CDR3 region is CAISERREGHSSSYEQYF. The DNA for the CDR3 is TGTGCCATCAGTGAGCGTCGGGAGGGCCATTCGAGTTCCTACGAGCAGTACTTC.

This clonotype has a count of ten or more. V gene TRBV5-4 combines with J gene TRBJ2-1; 7 nucleotides match TRBD2. With V trimmed by 5 bases and J by 6 bases, 8 bases remained unmatched. CDR1 is SGHNT and CDR2 is YYREEE in the germline V gene (reference sequence). The CDR3 is 14 amino acids. For the CDR3, the DNA is TGTGCCAGCAGGTGGGACTACCTAACCAATGAGCAGTTCTTC. It is translated as CASRWDYLTNEQFF. The variable domain in full, completed from reference TRBV5-4 and TRBJ2-1, reads ETGVTQSPTHLIKTRGQQVTLRCSSQSGHNTVSWYQQALGQGPQFIFQYYREEENGRGNFPPRFSGLQFPNYSSELNVNALELDDSALYLCASRWDYLTNEQFFGPGTRLTVL.

This clonotype was observed at least ten times. The chain couples TRBV29-1 to TRBJ1-4, with D unclear. The germline CDR1 and CDR2 sequences are SQVTM and ANQGSEA. The CDR3 consists of 14 residues. Deletions cut 7 bases from V and 9 bases from J, with 21 bases between. The CDR3 DNA reads TGCAGCGCCCCGGGAGACGGAGACTCTCAAAAACTGTTTTTT. Protein sequence: CSAPGDGDSQKLFF.

This clonotype was detected only a few times. The chain combines TRBV20-1 with TRBJ2-7; 11 bases agree with TRBD2. The CDR3 contains 15 residues. V gave up 3 bases and J gave up 5 bases; unmatched junction bases: 9. Germline assignment: CDR1 DFQATT and CDR2 SNEGSKA (reference sequence). CDR3 in amino acids: CSASRPGLAVHEQYF. Here the CDR3 DNA reads TGCAGTGCTAGTCGTCCGGGACTAGCGGTACACGAGCAGTACTTC.

Note on this clonotype: Given a much more abundant clone one base away, this may be a read error. The CDR3 here is CASSLGLAGGPYTQYF. CDR3 in DNA: TGTGCCAGCAGCCTCGGACTAGCGGGAGGGCCGTATACGCAGTATTTT. This sequence joins TRBV12-3 or TRBV12-4 and TRBJ2-3; the match to TRBD2 covers 15 bases. The V and J ends lost 6 bases and 7 bases, in that order; junction bases with no gene match: 8. The CDR3 length is 16 residues.

This clonotype was seen at least ten times. This sequence joins TRBV7-2 and TRBJ2-7, with 7 nucleotides matching TRBD1. Germline V gene sequence: CDR1 SGHTA, CDR2 FQGNSA. The CDR3 is 15 residues long. The J segment lost 4 bases and the V segment lost 3 bases, leaving 9 bases of the junction unmatched. CDR3 region: CASSFKGAVGYEQYF. The CDR3 DNA is TGTGCCAGCAGCTTCAAGGGGGCGGTTGGATACGAGCAGTACTTC.

This clonotype was observed at least ten times. In DNA, the CDR3 is TGTGCCAGCAGTTATGAAAGACAGGCCCACGAGCAGTACTTC. This translates into CASSYERQAHEQYF. The chain couples TRBV6-5 to TRBJ2-7; tentatively, D is TRBD1 (6 bases). V was shortened by 3 bases and J by 5 bases, with 14 bases between the two germline ends. Germline CDR1 is MNHEY and CDR2 is SVGAGI. CDR3 length equals 14 residues.

This clonotype was counted only a few times. The gene calls are TRBV20-1 and TRBJ2-7, with D unclear. Per germline, CDR1 DFQATT and CDR2 SNEGSKA (reference sequence). This CDR3 contains 15 residues. Trimming pared 0 bases from V and 3 bases from J, leaving 15 bases between. The chain's CDR3 is CSAREGLALSYEQYF. DNA of the CDR3: TGCAGTGCTAGAGAAGGGTTAGCCTTGAGCTACGAGCAGTACTTC.

The chain is built from TRBV28 and TRBJ2-7; TRBD2 aligns across 7 bases. V lost 5 bases to trimming and J lost 4 bases; unmatched junction nucleotides: 8. The CDR3 sequence is 14 residues long. From germline, CDR1 is MDHEN and CDR2 SYDVKM. The CDR3 nucleotides are TGTGCCAGCAGTCCCCGGACTAGGTTTTACGAGCAGTACTTC. This encodes CASSPRTRFYEQYF.

This clonotype was counted at least ten times. This CDR3 reads CSAVYWASTSGNTIYF. Written as DNA, the CDR3 is TGCAGTGCCGTGTATTGGGCCTCTACTTCTGGAAACACCATATATTTT. This chain joins TRBV20-1 and TRBJ1-3; no reliable D call. The CDR3 contains 16 residues. From germline, CDR1 is DFQATT and CDR2 SNEGSKA (reference sequence). Trimming removed 6 bases at V and 1 base at J, with 19 bases between.

This clonotype was recorded at least ten times. The chain carries TRBV12-3 or TRBV12-4 and TRBJ2-2; 8 nucleotides line up with TRBD1. The CDR3 contains 14 residues. The trim removed 6 bases at V and 7 bases at J, leaving 7 bases unmatched. The CDR3 nucleotides are TGTGCCAGCAGCATCGGACAGGGCTACGGGGAGCTGTTTTTT. It codes for CASSIGQGYGELFF.

This clonotype was seen ten or more times. The chain carries TRBV4-2 and TRBJ1-6; D ambiguous. The V and J ends lost 0 bases and 6 bases respectively, with 9 bases between them. Germline V gene lookup returns CDR1 LGHNA and CDR2 YNFKEQ. CDR3 length: 15 amino acids. The DNA of the CDR3 is TGTGCCAGCAGCCAAGATCTGGCAGCTAATTCACCCCTCCACTTT. The encoded protein is CASSQDLAANSPLHF.

This clonotype was observed a few times. The chain joins TRBV18 to TRBJ2-3, with 9 bases aligning to TRBD2. V shed 2 bases, J shed 4 bases, and the junction held 7 bases outside the gene matches. This CDR3 has 16 residues. The germline V gene encodes CDR1 KGHSH and CDR2 LQKENI. The CDR3 sequence: CASSPIAGVGADTQYF. CDR3 coding DNA: TGTGCCAGCTCACCAATAGCGGGAGTAGGCGCAGATACGCAGTATTTT.

This clonotype was counted at least ten times. The V call is TRBV27, the J call TRBJ2-1; no clear D. This CDR3 has 15 residues. Per germline, CDR1 MNHEY and CDR2 SMNVEV (reference sequence). Trimming removed 4 bases at V and 3 bases at J, with 13 bases between. CDR3 in DNA: TGTGCCAGCAGTTCCGCCCTATCGGACTACAATGAGCAGTTCTTC. The encoded protein is CASSSALSDYNEQFF.

The CDR3 loop reads CASSGGTSGAYEQYF. The CDR3 region has the DNA TGCGCCAGCAGCGGCGGGACTTCAGGGGCCTACGAGCAGTACTTC. The chain uses TRBV5-1 and TRBJ2-7, with D possibly being TRBD1 or TRBD2 (6 bases each). Germline V lookup: CDR1 SGHRS, CDR2 YFSETQ. The CDR3 extends over 15 amino acids. V was cut by 4 bases and J by 2 bases, with 16 bases left in between.

The chain combines TRBV19 with TRBJ2-1; a weak D match, TRBD1 (6 bases). V was pared by 5 bases and J by 10 bases, with 15 bases between. Germline lookup yields CDR1 LNHDA and CDR2 SQIVND (reference sequence). This CDR3 region has 13 residues. DNA for the CDR3: TGTGCCAGTAGTTGGGGGCTGGCGGCCGAGCAGTTCTTC. Translation: CASSWGLAAEQFF.

This clonotype was seen a handful of times. This chain links TRBV28 with TRBJ2-1; 8 bases line up with TRBD2. Germline V gene data show CDR1 as MDHEN and CDR2 as SYDVKM. This CDR3 is built from 16 residues. V was clipped by 4 bases and J by 4 bases; unmatched bases: 9. The CDR3 nucleotides are TGTGCCAGCAGTTCCTTGGGCGGGAGGACTTACAATGAGCAGTTCTTC. Amino acids: CASSSLGGRTYNEQFF.

This clonotype was seen a few times. The rearrangement joins TRBV5-1 to TRBJ2-6, with TRBD2 matching over 16 bases. This CDR3 has 18 residues. V lost 4 bases to trimming and J lost 4 bases; unmatched junction nucleotides: 5. The V gene's germline CDR1 is SGHRS and CDR2 YFSETQ. CDR3 coding DNA: TGCGCCAGCAGCCGGGGACTAGCGGGAGGGCCCGGGGCCAACGTCCTGACTTTC. Protein: CASSRGLAGGPGANVLTF.

This clonotype was counted ten times or more. The chain joins TRBV10-3 to TRBJ1-1; D remains unclear. Germline V gene data show CDR1 as ENHRY and CDR2 as SYGVKD. V was pared by 2 bases and J by 1 base, with 5 bases between. The CDR3 contains 13 residues. The CDR3 DNA is TGTGCCATCAGTGAGAAGGGGAACACTGAAGCTTTCTTT. This gives the protein CAISEKGNTEAFF.

The sample holds many counts of this clonotype. This CDR3 is CASSSGTSGIFLLDEQFF. CDR3 nucleotide sequence: TGTGCCAGCAGCTCCGGGACTAGCGGGATCTTCTTGTTGGATGAGCAGTTCTTC. This chain joins TRBV6-1 and TRBJ2-1; the match to TRBD2 covers 13 bases. Germline V lookup: CDR1 MNHNS, CDR2 SASEGT. V shed 6 bases and J 8 bases; nucleotides not matched to a gene: 16. This CDR3 spans 18 amino acids.

J is TRBJ2-1 and V is TRBV20-1; tentative D call: TRBD2 (5 bases). The CDR3 is made up of 14 amino acids. The germline V and J ends were trimmed by 1 base and 5 bases, with 12 bases remaining between them. Germline assignment: CDR1 DFQATT and CDR2 SNEGSKA (reference sequence). The CDR3 DNA sequence: TGCAGTGCTAGAGCAGCACCCGGGGACAATGAGCAGTTCTTC. Encoded protein: CSARAAPGDNEQFF.